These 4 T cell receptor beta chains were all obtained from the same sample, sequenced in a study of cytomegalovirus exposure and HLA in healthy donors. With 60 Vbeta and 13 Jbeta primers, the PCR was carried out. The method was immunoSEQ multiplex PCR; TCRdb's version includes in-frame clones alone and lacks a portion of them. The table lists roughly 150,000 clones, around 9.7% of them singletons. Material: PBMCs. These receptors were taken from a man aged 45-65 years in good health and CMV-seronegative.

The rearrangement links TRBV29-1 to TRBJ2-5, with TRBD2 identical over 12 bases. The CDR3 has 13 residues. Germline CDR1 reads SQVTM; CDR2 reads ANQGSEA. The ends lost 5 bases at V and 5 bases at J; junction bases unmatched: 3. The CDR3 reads CSVRTSGKETQYF. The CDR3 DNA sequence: TGCAGCGTTAGGACTAGCGGGAAGGAGACCCAGTACTTC.

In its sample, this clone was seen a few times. The CDR3 nucleotides read TGTGCCAGCAGCTTAGCAGGCTCTAGCGGGAGGTTCGGGGCCAACGTCCTGACTTTC. Amino acid sequence: CASSLAGSSGRFGANVLTF. The genes are TRBV7-6 and TRBJ2-6; TRBD2 agrees at 11 bases. V gave up 0 bases and J gave up 4 bases; unmatched junction bases: 8. The CDR3 is made up of 19 amino acids. Germline assignment: CDR1 SGHVS and CDR2 FNYEAQ.

The CDR3 is CASSQELAGVRNEQFF. In DNA, the CDR3 is TGTGCCAGCAGCCAAGAGCTAGCGGGAGTGAGGAATGAGCAGTTCTTC. V and J are TRBV4-2 and TRBJ2-1; 10 bases align to TRBD2. There are 16 residues in the CDR3. The germline V gene encodes CDR1 LGHNA and CDR2 YNFKEQ. Trimming at V came to 0 bases and at J to 7 bases, leaving 6 bases not matched to a gene.

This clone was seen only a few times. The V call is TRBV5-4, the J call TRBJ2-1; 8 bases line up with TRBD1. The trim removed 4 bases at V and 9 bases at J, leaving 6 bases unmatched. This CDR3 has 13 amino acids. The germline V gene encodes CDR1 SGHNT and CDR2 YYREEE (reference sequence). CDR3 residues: CASSPDRGGEQFF. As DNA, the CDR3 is TGTGCCAGCAGCCCCGACAGGGGAGGTGAGCAGTTCTTC.